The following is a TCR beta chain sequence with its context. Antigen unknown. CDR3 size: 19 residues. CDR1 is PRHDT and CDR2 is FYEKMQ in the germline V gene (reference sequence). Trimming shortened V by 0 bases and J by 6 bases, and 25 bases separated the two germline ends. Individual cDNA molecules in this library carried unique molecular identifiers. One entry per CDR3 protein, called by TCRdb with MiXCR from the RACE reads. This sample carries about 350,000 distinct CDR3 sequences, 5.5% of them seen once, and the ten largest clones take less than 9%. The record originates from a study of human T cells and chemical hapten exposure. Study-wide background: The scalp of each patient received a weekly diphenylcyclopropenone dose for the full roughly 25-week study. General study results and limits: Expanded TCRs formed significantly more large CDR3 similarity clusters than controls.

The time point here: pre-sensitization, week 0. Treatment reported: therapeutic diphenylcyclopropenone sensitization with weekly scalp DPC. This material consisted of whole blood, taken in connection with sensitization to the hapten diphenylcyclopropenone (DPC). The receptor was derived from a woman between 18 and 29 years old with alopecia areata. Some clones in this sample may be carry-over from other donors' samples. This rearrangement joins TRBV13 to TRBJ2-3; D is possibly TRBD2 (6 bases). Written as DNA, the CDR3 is TGTGCCAGCAGCTTAGGGCCCCTGGCCGATAGGATAGCGGAGGATACGCAGTATTTT. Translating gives CASSLGPLADRIAEDTQYF.